This T cell receptor (beta chain) was documented in a study of blood T cell repertoires in COVID-19. Overall study: From T cells, B-cell-depleted T cells, or PBMCs came the material, which was cDNA or gDNA.

In the authors' workflow: Estimation of nucleated cell counts relied on the amplification of reference gene primers. Sequencing was performed with immunoSEQ multiplex PCR; in TCRdb, only in-frame clones are kept and a portion is missing. The V and J calls and clone size were taken over from that table, and D and trimming were inferred from the DNA. Of about 380,000 clones in the sample, around 89% were seen once. Germline V gives CDR1 ENHRY, CDR2 SYGVKD. This CDR3 has 12 amino acids. V was pared by 4 bases and J by 5 bases, with 8 bases between. Source material: PBMCs or T cells enriched from blood (not recorded which). The V call is TRBV10-3, the J call TRBJ1-1; the D is unclear. The sequence was obtained from a woman aged 18-29 years who had recovered from COVID-19. The CDR3 DNA sequence: TGTGCCATCAGTGGCACGGGGACTGAAGCTTTCTTT. Encoded protein: CAISGTGTEAFF.